What follows describes a single T cell receptor (beta chain). This record belongs to a study of blood T cell repertoires in COVID-19. Per the germline V gene, CDR1 is SEHNR and CDR2 is FQNEAQ (reference sequence). V shed 2 bases and J shed 2 bases, with 9 bases lying between them. The CDR3 has 14 residues. Some clones are missing from TCRdb's copy, which holds only in-frame ones; the method was immunoSEQ multiplex PCR. The table records 80,000 to 100,000 clones, about nine tenths of them present only once. The specimen sequenced was peripheral blood. V gene TRBV7-9 combines with J gene TRBJ1-1, with a possible D match to TRBD1 (5 bases). This receptor was obtained from a human donor with active COVID-19. The donor label of this sample is uncertain. Here the CDR3 DNA reads TGTGCCAGCAGCTTAAGTACAGGAAACACTGAAGCTTTCTTT. Amino acid sequence: CASSLSTGNTEAFF.